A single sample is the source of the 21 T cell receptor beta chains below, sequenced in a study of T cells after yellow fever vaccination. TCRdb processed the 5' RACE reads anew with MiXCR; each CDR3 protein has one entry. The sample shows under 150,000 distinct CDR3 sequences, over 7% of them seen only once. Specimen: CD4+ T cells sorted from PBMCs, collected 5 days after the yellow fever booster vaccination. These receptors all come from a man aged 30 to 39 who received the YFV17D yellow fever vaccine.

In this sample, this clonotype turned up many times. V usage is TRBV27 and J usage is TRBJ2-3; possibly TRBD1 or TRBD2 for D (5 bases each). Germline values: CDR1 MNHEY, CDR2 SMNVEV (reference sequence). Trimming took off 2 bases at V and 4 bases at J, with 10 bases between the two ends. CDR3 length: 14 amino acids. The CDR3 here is CASSLRRGADTQYF. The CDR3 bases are TGTGCCAGCAGTTTAAGGAGAGGGGCAGATACGCAGTATTTT.

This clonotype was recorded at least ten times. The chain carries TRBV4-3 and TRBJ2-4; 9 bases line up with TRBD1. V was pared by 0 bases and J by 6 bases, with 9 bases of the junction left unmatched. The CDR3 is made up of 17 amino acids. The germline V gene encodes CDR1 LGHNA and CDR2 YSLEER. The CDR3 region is CASSQEGTGSGGNIQYF. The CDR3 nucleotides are TGCGCCAGCAGCCAAGAAGGGACAGGGTCGGGCGGAAACATTCAGTACTTC.

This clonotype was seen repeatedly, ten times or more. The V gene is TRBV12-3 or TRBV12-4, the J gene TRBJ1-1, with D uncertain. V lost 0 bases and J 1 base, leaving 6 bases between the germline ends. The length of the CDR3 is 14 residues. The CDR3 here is CASSLAGRNTEAFF. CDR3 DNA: TGTGCCAGCAGTTTAGCGGGTCGGAACACTGAAGCTTTCTTT.

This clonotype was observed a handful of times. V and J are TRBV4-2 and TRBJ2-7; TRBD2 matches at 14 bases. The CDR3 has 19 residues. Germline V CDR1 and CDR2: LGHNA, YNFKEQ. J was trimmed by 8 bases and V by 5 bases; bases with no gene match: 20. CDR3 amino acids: CASSEPPGTSGRREGKQYF. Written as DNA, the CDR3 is TGTGCCAGCAGCGAACCGCCCGGGACTAGCGGGAGAAGAGAGGGCAAGCAGTACTTC.

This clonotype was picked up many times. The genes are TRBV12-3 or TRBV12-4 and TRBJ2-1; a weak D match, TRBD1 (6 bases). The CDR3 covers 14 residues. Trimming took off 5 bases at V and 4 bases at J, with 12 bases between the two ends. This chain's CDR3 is CASSPATGYNEQFF. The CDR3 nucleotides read TGTGCCAGCAGTCCCGCGACAGGATACAATGAGCAGTTCTTC.

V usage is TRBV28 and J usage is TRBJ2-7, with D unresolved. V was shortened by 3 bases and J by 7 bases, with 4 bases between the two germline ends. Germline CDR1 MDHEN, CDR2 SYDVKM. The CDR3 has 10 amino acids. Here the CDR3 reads CASSFREQYF. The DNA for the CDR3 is TGTGCCAGCAGTTTCCGAGAGCAGTACTTC.

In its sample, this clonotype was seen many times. The CDR3 sequence: CASSRSGGQGTGELFF. The CDR3 region has the DNA TGCGCCAGCAGCCGCAGCGGGGGACAGGGGACCGGGGAGCTGTTTTTT. This chain connects TRBV4-3 to TRBJ2-2; 10 positions match TRBD1. The germline CDR1 and CDR2 sequences are LGHNA and YSLEER. V was clipped by 4 bases and J by 5 bases; unmatched bases: 7. The CDR3 spans 16 residues.

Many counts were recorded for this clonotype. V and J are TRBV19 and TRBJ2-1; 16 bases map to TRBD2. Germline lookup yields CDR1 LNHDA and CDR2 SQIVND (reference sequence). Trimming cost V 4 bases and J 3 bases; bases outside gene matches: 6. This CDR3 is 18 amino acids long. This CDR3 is CASSRQGLAGGNYNEQFF. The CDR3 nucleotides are TGTGCCAGTAGTAGGCAGGGACTAGCGGGAGGGAACTACAATGAGCAGTTCTTC. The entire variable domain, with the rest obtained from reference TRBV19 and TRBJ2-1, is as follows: DGGITQSPKYLFRKEGQNVTLSCEQNLNHDAMYWYRQDPGQGLRLIYYSQIVNDFQKGDIAEGYSVSREKKESFPLTVTSAQKNPTAFYLCASSRQGLAGGNYNEQFFGPGTRLTVL.

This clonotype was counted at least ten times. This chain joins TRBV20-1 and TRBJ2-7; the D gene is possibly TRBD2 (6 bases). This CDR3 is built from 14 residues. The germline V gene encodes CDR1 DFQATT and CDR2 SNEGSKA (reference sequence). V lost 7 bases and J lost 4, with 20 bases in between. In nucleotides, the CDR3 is TGCAGTGTTGGAGGGGCGGGACCCCCATACGAGCAGTACTTC. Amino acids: CSVGGAGPPYEQYF.

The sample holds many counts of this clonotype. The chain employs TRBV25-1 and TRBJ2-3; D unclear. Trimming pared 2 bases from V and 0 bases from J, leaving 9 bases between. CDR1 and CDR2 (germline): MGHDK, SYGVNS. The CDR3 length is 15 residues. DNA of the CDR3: TGTGCCAGCAGTGAAGAAGCGACTAGCACAGATACGCAGTATTTT. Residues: CASSEEATSTDTQYF.

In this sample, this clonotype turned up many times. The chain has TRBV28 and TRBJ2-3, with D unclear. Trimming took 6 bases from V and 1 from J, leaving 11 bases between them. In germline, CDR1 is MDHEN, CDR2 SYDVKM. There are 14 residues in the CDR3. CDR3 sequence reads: CASRDGFGTDTQYF. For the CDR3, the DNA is TGTGCCAGCAGAGATGGGTTCGGCACAGATACGCAGTATTTT.

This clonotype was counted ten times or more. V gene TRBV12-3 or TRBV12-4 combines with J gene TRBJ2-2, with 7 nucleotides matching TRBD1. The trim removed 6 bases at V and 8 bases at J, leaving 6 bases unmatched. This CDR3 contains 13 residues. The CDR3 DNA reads TGTGCCAGCAGCCGTGACAGGGTAGGGGAGCTGTTTTTT. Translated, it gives CASSRDRVGELFF.

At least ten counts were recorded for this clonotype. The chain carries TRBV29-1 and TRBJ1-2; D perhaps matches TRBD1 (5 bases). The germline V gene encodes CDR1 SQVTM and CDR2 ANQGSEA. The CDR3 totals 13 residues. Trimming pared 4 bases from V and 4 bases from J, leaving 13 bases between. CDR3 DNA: TGCAGCGTTGGAGAGGGGTTAGGCTATGGCTACACCTTC. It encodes CSVGEGLGYGYTF.

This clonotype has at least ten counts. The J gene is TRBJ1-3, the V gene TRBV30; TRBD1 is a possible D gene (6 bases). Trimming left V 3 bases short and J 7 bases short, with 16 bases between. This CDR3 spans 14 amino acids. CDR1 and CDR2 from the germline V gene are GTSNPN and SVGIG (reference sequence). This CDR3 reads CAWRPKDSHNTIYF. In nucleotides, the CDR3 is TGTGCCTGGAGACCTAAGGACAGCCATAACACCATATATTTT.

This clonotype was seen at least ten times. CDR3 bases: TGTGCCATCAGTGGGGCGGGACTGGAGACCCAGTACTTC. This codes for CAISGAGLETQYF. The V gene is TRBV10-3, the J gene TRBJ2-5, with D tentatively TRBD2 (6 bases). CDR1 is ENHRY, CDR2 SYGVKD, per germline. The V end lost 4 bases, the J end lost 5 bases, and 11 bases lay between the germline ends. The length of the CDR3 is 13 residues.

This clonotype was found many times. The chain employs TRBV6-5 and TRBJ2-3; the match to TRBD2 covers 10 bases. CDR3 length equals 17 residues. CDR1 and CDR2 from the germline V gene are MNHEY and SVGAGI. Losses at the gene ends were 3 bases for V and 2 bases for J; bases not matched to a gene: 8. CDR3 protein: CASSYRRTSGTTDTQYF. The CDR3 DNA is TGTGCCAGCAGTTATCGTCGCACTAGCGGGACCACAGATACGCAGTATTTT.

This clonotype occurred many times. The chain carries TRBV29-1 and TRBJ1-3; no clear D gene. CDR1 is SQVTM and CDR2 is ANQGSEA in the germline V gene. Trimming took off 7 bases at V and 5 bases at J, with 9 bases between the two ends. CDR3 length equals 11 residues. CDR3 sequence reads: CSGGDRNTIYF. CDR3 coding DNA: TGCAGCGGTGGGGATAGAAACACCATATATTTT.

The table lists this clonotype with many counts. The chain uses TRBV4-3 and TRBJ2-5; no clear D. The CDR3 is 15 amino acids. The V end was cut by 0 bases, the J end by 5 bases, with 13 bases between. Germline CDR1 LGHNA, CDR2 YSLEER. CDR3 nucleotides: TGCGCCAGCAGCCAAGATCCGGGCTTGGGGGAGACCCAGTACTTC. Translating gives CASSQDPGLGETQYF.

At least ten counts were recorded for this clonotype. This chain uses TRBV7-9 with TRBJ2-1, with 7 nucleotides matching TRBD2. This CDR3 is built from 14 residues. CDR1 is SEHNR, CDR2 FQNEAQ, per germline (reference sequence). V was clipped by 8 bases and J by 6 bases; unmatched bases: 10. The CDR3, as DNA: TGTGCCAGCCGCGGTGGCGGGGGTTCCAATGAGCAGTTCTTC. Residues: CASRGGGGSNEQFF.

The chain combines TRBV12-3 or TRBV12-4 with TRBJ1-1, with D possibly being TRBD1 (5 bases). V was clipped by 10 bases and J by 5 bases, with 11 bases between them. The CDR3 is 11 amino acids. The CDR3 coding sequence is TGTGCCACCACGGGGCTTACTGAAGCTTTCTTT. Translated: CATTGLTEAFF.

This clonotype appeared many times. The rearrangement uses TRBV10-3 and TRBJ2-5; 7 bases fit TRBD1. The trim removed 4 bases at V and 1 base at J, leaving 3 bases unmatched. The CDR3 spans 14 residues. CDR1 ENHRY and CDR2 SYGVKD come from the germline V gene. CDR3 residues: CAISAGQPQETQYF. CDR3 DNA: TGTGCCATCAGTGCGGGACAGCCCCAAGAGACCCAGTACTTC.